The sequence of this T cell receptor beta chain was determined in a study of cytomegalovirus exposure and HLA in healthy donors (dated 2017 in TCRdb). Regarding the research as a whole: According to an earlier analysis of several hundred of the donors, about 190 million T cells yielded roughly 110 million unique TCR beta sequences and around 280 Gb of sequence data. A separate validation cohort of 100 to 150 different subjects was used in addition to the roughly 700-subject first cohort. Donor age, sex, ethnicity and CMV serostatus were collected together with the repertoire data. Because of strong linkage in the cohort, roughly five DR-DQ haplotypes were treated as single units for association and clustering. Rather than using new phenotypic data, the later analysis identified candidate immune exposures from TCR beta sequences and from how often those sequences occurred across donors. The study aimed to test whether cataloging public T cell receptors could reveal signatures of past pathogen exposure. To predict cytomegalovirus infection status, the study brought together high-throughput TCR immunosequencing, statistical association of individual TCRs with disease status, and machine learning. Typing coverage varied by locus: roughly 620-630 donors for A, B, C, DRB1 and DQB1; 522 for DQA1; more than 600 for DPA1; roughly 450 for DPB1. A later analysis re-examined previously published TCR beta repertoires from just over 650 donors and added high-resolution HLA genotyping to investigate patterns of TCR occurrence. Among the approximately 400 genotyped donors, under 90% belonged to the genetic ancestry cluster associated with self-reported Caucasian donors. A later genetic analysis took genome-wide SNP genotypes for about 65% of the roughly 670 donors and used that subset as a discovery cohort. The T cell repertoires of 666 subjects were profiled by immunosequencing and related to cytomegalovirus serostatus. In an earlier analysis of around 540 of the donors, high-throughput TCR beta sequencing was used to judge whether each TCR beta V gene segment behaved as functional or pseudogenic. HLA typing included class I and class II loci at four-digit resolution. An early release covering roughly 600 HLA-typed donors comprised about 300 gigabases of sequencing data and 85 million or so unique TCR sequences. Every repertoire in the discovery cohort had been generated on one and the same sequencing platform. On average, around 230,000 unique TCR beta nucleotide sequences were sequenced per donor among 300 to 500 genotyped donors of the cohort, with roughly a sixth of those sequences being non-productive.

Concerning this clone: Its antigen is still unknown. Base qualities are missing; no much larger clone stands one base away.

The cohort consisted of 650 to 850 healthy bone marrow donors. All cohort members were sampled while nominally healthy, although unrecorded immune exposures were likely present. The donor was CMV seronegative and belonged to the group of over 300 seronegative cohort members. Each donor provided a peripheral blood sample, and peripheral blood mononuclear cells were used for TCR beta sequencing. Genomic DNA extraction from the blood cell samples was performed with the Qiagen DNeasy Blood Extraction Kit. The germline V and J ends show losses of 6 bases and 6 bases respectively, and no gene match explains 8 bases of the junction. The CDR3, from cysteine to phenylalanine, totals 15 residues. Here the CDR3 DNA is all that survives: 45 bases in frame from base 1. CDR1 MNHEY and CDR2 SVGAGI were looked up in the germline V gene. Library creation used the immunoSEQ multiplex PCR assay. A mixture of 60 forward primers for TCR Vbeta segments and 13 reverse primers for TCR Jbeta segments was used in the multiplex PCR. The CDR3 region of rearranged TCR beta genes was amplified from genomic DNA by a multiplex PCR assay. On the Illumina HiSeq System, the amplified TCR beta libraries were sequenced as 87-base-pair reads. In the original analysis: In a later analysis, 77 million or so unique TCR beta chains were counted across the 690 or so repertoires, and around 11 million of these chains were shared by at least two donors. Raw reads were error-corrected and collapsed into unique sequences by a nearest-neighbor algorithm in which closely related sequences were merged to remove PCR and sequencing errors. Alignment of CDR3 sequences to IMGT reference sequences was used to assign V, D and J gene segments. For a sequence to be retained, at least a six-nucleotide match to both a V gene segment and a J gene segment was required. A rearrangement counted as productive if the CDR3 had no stop codons and remained in frame with V and J, and every other rearrangement counted as non-productive. Following IMGT convention, CDR3 was defined as the stretch from the second conserved V-encoded cysteine to the conserved J-encoded phenylalanine. In an earlier analysis of more than 550 of the donors, sequences lacking an unambiguous match to a single V gene segment were excluded. In an earlier analysis of several hundred of the donors, a V segment was called functional when productive rearrangements were above 56.7%, and segregating when the standard deviation between donors exceeded 5%. A statistical classification framework was built to diagnose cytomegalovirus status from the catalog of TCR beta chain sequences. In a later analysis, TCR nucleotide sequences were compared against IMGT/GENE-DB human TR gene sequences so that V and J genes could be assigned. The TCRdist pipeline was used in a later analysis to assign CDR3 sequences and most-parsimonious VDJ recombination scenarios. A later analysis defined each TCR beta chain by its CDR3 amino acid sequence plus V-gene family, and excluded reads lacking a unique V-gene family. As a way to deal with suspected cross-contamination and a sequencing artifact, a later analysis dropped roughly 620 nucleotide sequences that were highly shared and had low generation probability. In a later analysis, a clonal expansion index for each public chain was calculated from normalized within-repertoire ranks of inferred template counts. In a later analysis, generation probabilities were computed with a VDJ recombination model fitted to out-of-frame rearrangements, and the resulting probabilities were checked against IGoR. Hypergeometric tests were used in a later analysis to score TCR-TCR, TCR-HLA and TCR-CMV co-occurrence, with a repertoire-size bias correction applied to the TCR pairs. A later analysis estimated false discovery rates by permuting HLA or CMV assignments 20 times. In a later analysis, co-occurring TCRs were grouped using DBSCAN, and TCRdist sequence similarity was added for clustering within HLA-allele-positive subsets. Co-occurrence clustering excluded repertoires with fewer than 30,000 or more than 120,000 public chains, plus five with anomalous nucleotide sharing. As stored in TCRdb, this immuneACCESS dataset retains in-frame rearrangements with V and J assigned. A fraction of the clones does not appear; measured against another copy, unresolved V genes explain less than half of the discrepancy, and the remainder lacks a known reason. Clone size and V and J calls were adopted from that table, with D and trimming inferred from the DNA. Present in this sample are roughly 200,000 clones, 79% of which were seen just once. Jointly, the top ten make up around 1.7% of the sample.

The paper as a whole reports these results and caveats: Presence/absence analyses assumed roughly uniform sequencing depth across donors, an assumption that may not hold. In a later analysis, most CMV-associated TCR beta chains were found to appear HLA-restricted, with HLA associations seemingly driven largely by CMV exposure. In the study, 150 to 200 TCR beta chains were listed as associated with cytomegalovirus. Several of the top co-occurrence clusters appeared to be linked to parvovirus B19, influenza, CMV and Epstein-Barr virus, according to a later analysis. A cluster of highly shared sequence variants was judged likely to represent a technical artifact of the sequencing pipeline. Some IMGT-functional V segments, including TRBV6-2 and TRBV6-3, could not be distinguished by the 87-base-pair reads and were therefore excluded. A later genetic analysis reported fewer N-insertions in productive TCRs among donors in an Asian-associated ancestry cluster than the approximately 700-donor mean. At a false discovery rate of 0.05, a later analysis linked fewer than 20,000 TCR beta sequences to specific HLA alleles. In an earlier analysis of approximately 590 of the donors, most TCR beta V segments were observed in productive rearrangements about 87% or about 30% of the time, broadly matching IMGT annotations. Linkage disequilibrium might explain the correlated functional status among segregating V segments, but an unknown experimental factor could not be ruled out. A later genetic analysis associated a missense DCLRE1C variant with V-gene and J-gene trimming of TCR beta chains, and an independent cohort replicated the association. In a later analysis, the rate of TCR association differed among HLA loci, with DRB1 alleles having the most associated TCRs and HLA-C alleles having the fewest. In this cohort, only TCR beta chains were sequenced, and detectable features were limited by the absence of alpha or paired-chain data. Most TCR sequences were seen in very few donors, while some public TCRs were found in many individuals. Compared with equally common non-associated chains, HLA-associated TCR beta chains in a later analysis were more clonally expanded and had lower generation probabilities. Because HLA typing was unavailable for some donors at each locus, only the typed subset was used in association tests. Assigning TCR associations to individual alleles was difficult when HLA alleles, especially DR and DQ, strongly co-occurred. The earlier analysis of a few hundred of the donors excluded approximately 15 rarely observed V segments, including chromosome 9 orphons, because counts were too low. A further reported finding was that TCR beta sequences accurately predicted the HLA-A and HLA-B alleles for most subjects in the first cohort. A few of the identified cytomegalovirus-associated TCR beta chains were confirmed in vitro to be specific for cytomegalovirus antigens. The classifier was reported to diagnose cytomegalovirus status with high specificity and sensitivity in both the original and validation cohorts. CMV serostatus was the only immune exposure information available for the cohort. The authors suggested that the approach could potentially be extended to other disease states and immunological phenotypes.

Material for sequencing was PBMCs. Recombination joined TRBV6-5 with TRBJ2-5, with 12 central nucleotides matching TRBD2. This receptor was obtained from a man aged 50 to 59 in good health and CMV-seronegative. CDR3 region: CASSRRTSGIKTQYF. The nucleotide sequence reads as follows: TGTGCCAGCAGCCGACGGACTAGCGGGATAAAGACCCAGTACTTC.